This T cell receptor (beta chain) was sequenced in a study of T cell repertoires in aging, cancer and after chemotherapy (dated by TCRdb to the late 2010s). Concerning the study at large: The donors fell into six age groups ranging from 30 or younger to 70 or older, and each group had at least three individuals. In the solid tumor group, the paired samples taken before and after chemotherapy came from patients with brain tumors (glioblastoma) who were receiving therapy based on temozolomide. The complete dataset included approximately 10 million TCR reads. To look at immunoaging and at how T cells reconstitute after chemotherapy, the study profiled TCR beta repertoires in peripheral blood from both healthy donors and cancer patients. Alongside about 97 healthy donors serving as a reference group, the cohort included 218 cancer patients, of whom roughly 92 had hematological cancers and fewer than 130 had solid cancers.

TCR beta rearrangements were amplified from genomic DNA isolated from peripheral blood, not from sorted cells or RNA. CDR1 and CDR2 (MNHEY, SMNVEV) derive from the germline V gene (reference sequence). The CDR3 measures 14 amino acids from cysteine to phenylalanine. This entry keeps only the CDR3 DNA: 42 bases, framed from base 1. Points on this clonotype: Its antigen is currently not known. One end of the junction does not line up with germline, which may come from a read error.

Study-wide conclusions, independent of this receptor: It was noted by the authors that conclusions about immunological memory after chemotherapy cannot be drawn from the repertoire data. In healthy donors, the decline in TCR diversity with age was mainly explained by loss of richness, whereas in cancer patients loss of evenness was also found to contribute. Significantly lower blood TCR diversity and higher clonality were observed in untreated patients with hematological or solid cancers than in age-matched healthy donors. In both cancer cohorts, the median generation probability rose over the chemotherapy interval, which suggests that the repertoire was reconstituted through rebound thymic output.

Rearranged TRB sequences spanning V, D and J segments were amplified by multiplex touch-down PCR using a mixed TRB-A/B primer pool. Two consecutive PCR reactions with Phusion HS II polymerase added Illumina adapters and sample indices to the amplicons. Amplicons were gel-purified using the NucleoSpin Gel and PCR Clean-up kit and were subsequently checked with Qubit and an Agilent 2100 Bioanalyzer. The libraries were sequenced on an Illumina MiSeq with 600-cycle, single-indexed, paired-end runs. The study's processing was this. TRB sequences were processed with MiXCR versions 2.12 and 3.0.5. A clone was defined as each unique CDR3 nucleotide sequence, and only productive sequences supported by at least two reads were kept. The repertoire metrics were Shannon diversity, evenness, clonality (defined as one minus evenness), and alpha-parameterized diversity profiles covering alpha 0 to 5. Generation probabilities of clones in paired pre- and post-chemotherapy samples were computed with the IGoR algorithm. Starting from the raw public reads, TCRdb applied fastp trimming at Q25, assembled clones with MiXCR and retained in-frame beta chains. Each record represents a unique CDR3 protein, reported with the most common genes and DNA among its rows. None of the V and J calls come from the authors' own analysis; TCRdb made them. The sample table records under 6,000 distinct CDR3 sequences; roughly a quarter of these occur just once. In total, the top ten clones hold around 10% of the sample.

This clonotype was sampled from a human donor with a solid tumor. The chain is encoded by TRBV27 joined to TRBJ2-1; TRBD2 is a possible D gene, resting on 7 matching bases. Sequencing used blood. The DNA reads TGTGCCACCTTAGGGGGGGTGACTTGGAATGAGAAGTTCTTC. It translates as CATLGGVTWNEKFF.